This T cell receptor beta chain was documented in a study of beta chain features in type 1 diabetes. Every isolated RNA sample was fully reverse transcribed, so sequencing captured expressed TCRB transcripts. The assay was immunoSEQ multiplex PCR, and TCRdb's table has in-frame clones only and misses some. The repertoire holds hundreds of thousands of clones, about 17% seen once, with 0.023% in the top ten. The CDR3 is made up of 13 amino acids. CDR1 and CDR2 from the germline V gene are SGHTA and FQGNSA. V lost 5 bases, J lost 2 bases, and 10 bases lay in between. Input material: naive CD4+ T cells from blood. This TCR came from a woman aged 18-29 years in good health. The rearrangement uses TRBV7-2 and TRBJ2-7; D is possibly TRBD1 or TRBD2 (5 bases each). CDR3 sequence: CASSPRDPYEQYF. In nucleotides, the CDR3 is TGTGCCAGCAGCCCCAGGGACCCCTACGAGCAGTACTTC.